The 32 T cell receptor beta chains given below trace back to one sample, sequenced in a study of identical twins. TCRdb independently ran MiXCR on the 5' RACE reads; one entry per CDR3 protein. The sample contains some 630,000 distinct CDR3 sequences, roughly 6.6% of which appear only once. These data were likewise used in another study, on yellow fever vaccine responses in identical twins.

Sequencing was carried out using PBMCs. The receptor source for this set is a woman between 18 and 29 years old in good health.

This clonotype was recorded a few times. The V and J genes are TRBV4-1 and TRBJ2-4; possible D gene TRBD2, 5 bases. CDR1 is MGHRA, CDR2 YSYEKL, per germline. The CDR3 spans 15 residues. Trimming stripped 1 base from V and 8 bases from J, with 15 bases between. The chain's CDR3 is CASSQVASLTDIQYF. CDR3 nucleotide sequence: TGCGCCAGCAGCCAAGTAGCTAGCCTGACGGACATTCAGTACTTC.

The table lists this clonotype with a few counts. The CDR3 bases are TGTGCCAGCAGCGCCGGTTCTGAGACCCAGTACTTC. This codes for CASSAGSETQYF. V gene TRBV2 combines with J gene TRBJ2-5; D is unresolved. CDR3 length: 12 amino acids. V lost 6 bases to trimming and J lost 5 bases, with 10 bases between them. Looked up from germline, CDR1 is SNHLY and CDR2 is FYNNEI.

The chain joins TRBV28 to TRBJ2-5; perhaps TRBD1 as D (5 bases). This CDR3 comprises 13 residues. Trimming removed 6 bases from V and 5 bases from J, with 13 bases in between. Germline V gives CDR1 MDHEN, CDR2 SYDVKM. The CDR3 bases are TGTGCCAGCAGCACCTCAGGGTCTGAGACCCAGTACTTC. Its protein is CASSTSGSETQYF.

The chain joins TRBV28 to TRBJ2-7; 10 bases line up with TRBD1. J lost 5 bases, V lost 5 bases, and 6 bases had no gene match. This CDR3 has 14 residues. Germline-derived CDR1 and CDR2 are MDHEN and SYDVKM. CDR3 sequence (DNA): TGTGCCAGCAGTCCCGGGGACAGGGGCCACGAGCAGTACGTC. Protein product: CASSPGDRGHEQYV.

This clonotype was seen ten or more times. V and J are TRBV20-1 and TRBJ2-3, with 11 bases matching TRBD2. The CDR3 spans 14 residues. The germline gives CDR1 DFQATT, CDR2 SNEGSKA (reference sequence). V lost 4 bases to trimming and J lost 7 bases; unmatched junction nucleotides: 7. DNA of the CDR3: TGCAGTGCTACACTAGCGGGAGTAATATATACGCAGTATTTT. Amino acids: CSATLAGVIYTQYF.

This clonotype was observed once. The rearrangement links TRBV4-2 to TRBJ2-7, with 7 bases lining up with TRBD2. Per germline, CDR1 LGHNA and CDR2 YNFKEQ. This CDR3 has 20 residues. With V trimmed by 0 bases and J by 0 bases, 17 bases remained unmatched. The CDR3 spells CASSQDLIRASGGGSYEQYF. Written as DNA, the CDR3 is TGTGCCAGCAGCCAAGATCTGATTAGGGCTAGCGGAGGTGGCTCCTACGAGCAGTACTTC.

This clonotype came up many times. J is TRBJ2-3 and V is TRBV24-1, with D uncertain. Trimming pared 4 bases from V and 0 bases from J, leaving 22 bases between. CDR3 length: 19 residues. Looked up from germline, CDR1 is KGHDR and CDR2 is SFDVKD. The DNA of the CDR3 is TGTGCCACCAGTGACCCCTCCGGCAGACGCCTCGCTAGCACAGATACGCAGTATTTT. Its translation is CATSDPSGRRLASTDTQYF.

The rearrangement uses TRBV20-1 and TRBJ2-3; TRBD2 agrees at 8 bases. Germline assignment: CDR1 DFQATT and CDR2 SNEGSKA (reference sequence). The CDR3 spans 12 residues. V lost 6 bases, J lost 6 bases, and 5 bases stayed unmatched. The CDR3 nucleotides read TGCAGTGCCCTAGCGGGTGGGGATACGCAGTATTTT. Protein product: CSALAGGDTQYF.

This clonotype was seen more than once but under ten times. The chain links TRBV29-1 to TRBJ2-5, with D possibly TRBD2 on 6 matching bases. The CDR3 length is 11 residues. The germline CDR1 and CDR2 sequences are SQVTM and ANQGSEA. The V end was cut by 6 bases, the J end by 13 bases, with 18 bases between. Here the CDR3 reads CSVKDCSGGYF. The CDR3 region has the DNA TGCAGCGTGAAAGACTGCTCCGGGGGGTACTTC.

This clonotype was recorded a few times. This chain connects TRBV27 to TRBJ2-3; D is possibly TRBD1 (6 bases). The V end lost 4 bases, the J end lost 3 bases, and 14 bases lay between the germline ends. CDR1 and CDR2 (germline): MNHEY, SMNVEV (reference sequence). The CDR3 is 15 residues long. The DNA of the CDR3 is TGTGCCAGCAGTTCACCAGGGGCCCTGACAGATACGCAGTATTTT. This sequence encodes CASSSPGALTDTQYF.

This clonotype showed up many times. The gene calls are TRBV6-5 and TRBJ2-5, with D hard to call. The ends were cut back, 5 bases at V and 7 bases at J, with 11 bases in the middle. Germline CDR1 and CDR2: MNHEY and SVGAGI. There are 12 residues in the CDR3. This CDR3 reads CASSLGLGTQYF. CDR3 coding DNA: TGTGCCAGCAGTCTAGGCCTCGGGACCCAGTACTTC.

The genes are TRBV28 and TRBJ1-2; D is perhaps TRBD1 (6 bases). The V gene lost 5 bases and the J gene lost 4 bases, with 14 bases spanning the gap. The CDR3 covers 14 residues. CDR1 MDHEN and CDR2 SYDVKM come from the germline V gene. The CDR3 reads CASSTPDSFYGYTF. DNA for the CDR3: TGTGCCAGCAGTACACCGGACAGTTTCTATGGCTACACCTTC.

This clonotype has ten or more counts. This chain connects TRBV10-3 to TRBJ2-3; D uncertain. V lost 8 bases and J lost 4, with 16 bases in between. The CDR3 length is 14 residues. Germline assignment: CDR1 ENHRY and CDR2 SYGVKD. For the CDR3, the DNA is TGTGCCATCTCGCTTGGTTTCCGGGCAGATACGCAGTATTTT. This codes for CAISLGFRADTQYF.

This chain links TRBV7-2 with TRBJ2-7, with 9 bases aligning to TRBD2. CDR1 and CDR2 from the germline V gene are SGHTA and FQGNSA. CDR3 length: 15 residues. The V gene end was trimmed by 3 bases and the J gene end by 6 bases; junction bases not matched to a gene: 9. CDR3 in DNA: TGTGCCAGCAGCTTGGGGCGGGGGGGCCTAGGCGAGCAGTACGTC. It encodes CASSLGRGGLGEQYV.

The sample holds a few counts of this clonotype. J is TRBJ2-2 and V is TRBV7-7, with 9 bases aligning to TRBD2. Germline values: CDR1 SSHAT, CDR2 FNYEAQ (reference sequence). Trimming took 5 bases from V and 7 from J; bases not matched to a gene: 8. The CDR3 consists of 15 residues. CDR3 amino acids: CASSPRGLASGELFF. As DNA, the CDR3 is TGTGCCAGCAGCCCCAGGGGACTAGCTAGCGGGGAGCTGTTTTTT.

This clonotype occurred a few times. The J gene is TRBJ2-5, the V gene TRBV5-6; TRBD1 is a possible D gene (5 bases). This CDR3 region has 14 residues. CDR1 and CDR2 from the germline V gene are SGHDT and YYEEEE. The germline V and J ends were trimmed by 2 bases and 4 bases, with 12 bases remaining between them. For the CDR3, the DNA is TGTGCCAGCAGCTTCATGGGTCAGGGAGAGACCCAGTACTTC. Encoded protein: CASSFMGQGETQYF.

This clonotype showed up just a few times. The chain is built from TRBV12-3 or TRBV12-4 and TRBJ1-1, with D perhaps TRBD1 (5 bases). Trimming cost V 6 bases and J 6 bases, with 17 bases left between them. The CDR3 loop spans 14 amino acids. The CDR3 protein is CASRLGPGRAEAFF. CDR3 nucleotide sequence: TGTGCCAGCAGACTGGGGCCAGGGAGGGCTGAAGCTTTCTTT.

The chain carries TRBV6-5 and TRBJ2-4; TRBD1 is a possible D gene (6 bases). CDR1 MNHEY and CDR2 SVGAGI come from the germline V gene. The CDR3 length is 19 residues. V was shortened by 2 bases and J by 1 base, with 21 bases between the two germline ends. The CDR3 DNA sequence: TGTGCCAGCAGTTACGGGGGCGGTACACCCAACCCTGCCAAAAACATTCAGTACTTC. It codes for CASSYGGGTPNPAKNIQYF.

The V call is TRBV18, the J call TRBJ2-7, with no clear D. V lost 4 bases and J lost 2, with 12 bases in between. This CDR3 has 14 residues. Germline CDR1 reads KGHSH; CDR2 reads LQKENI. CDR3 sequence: CASSHGPPTYEQYF. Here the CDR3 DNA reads TGTGCCAGCTCACACGGGCCTCCTACCTACGAGCAGTACTTC.

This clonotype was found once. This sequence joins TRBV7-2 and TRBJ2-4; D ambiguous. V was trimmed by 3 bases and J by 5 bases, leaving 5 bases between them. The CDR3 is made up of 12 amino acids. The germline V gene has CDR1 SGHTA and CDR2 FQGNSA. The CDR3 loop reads CASSFLENIQYF. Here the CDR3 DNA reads TGTGCCAGCAGCTTTCTTGAAAACATTCAGTACTTC.

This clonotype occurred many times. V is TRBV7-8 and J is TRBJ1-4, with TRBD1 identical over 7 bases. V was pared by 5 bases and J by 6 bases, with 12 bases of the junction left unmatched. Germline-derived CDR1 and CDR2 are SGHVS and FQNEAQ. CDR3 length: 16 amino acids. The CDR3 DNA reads TGTGCCAGCAGCGCTTCTCACAGGGGACGGGATGAAAAACTGTTTTTT. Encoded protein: CASSASHRGRDEKLFF. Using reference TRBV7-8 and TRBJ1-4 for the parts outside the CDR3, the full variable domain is GAGVSQSPRYKVAKRGQDVALRCDPISGHVSLFWYQQALGQGPEFLTYFQNEAQLDKSGLPSDRFFAERPEGSVSTLKIQRTQQEDSAVYLCASSASHRGRDEKLFFGSGTQLSVL.

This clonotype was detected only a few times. CDR3 sequence: CASSLEIGESYEQYV. The CDR3 region has the DNA TGTGCCAGCAGCTTAGAGATCGGAGAGTCCTACGAGCAGTACGTC. The rearrangement links TRBV11-2 to TRBJ2-7; D gene unclear. Trimming shortened V by 0 bases and J by 1 base, and 10 bases separated the two germline ends. Per the germline V gene, CDR1 is SGHAT and CDR2 is FQNNGV. The CDR3 is 15 amino acids.

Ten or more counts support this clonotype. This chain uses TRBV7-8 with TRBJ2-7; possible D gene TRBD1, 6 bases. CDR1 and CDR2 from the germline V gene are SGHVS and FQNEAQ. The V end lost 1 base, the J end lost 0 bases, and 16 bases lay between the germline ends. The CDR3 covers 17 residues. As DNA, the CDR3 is TGTGCCAGCAGCTTAGACGTCGCGAGGGGGTACTCCTACGAGCAGTACTTC. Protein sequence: CASSLDVARGYSYEQYF.

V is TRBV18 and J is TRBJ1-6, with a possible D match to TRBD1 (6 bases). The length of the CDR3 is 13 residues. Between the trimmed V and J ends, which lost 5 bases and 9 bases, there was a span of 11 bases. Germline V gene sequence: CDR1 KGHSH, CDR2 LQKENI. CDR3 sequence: CASSVDRSSPLHF. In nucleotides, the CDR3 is TGTGCCAGCTCAGTTGACAGGAGTTCACCCCTCCACTTT.

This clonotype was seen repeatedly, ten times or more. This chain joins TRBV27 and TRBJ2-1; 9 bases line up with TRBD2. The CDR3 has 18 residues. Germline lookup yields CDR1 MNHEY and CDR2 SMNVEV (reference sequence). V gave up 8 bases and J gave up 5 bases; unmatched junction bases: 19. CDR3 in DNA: TGTGCCAGCCAGATCTTGGCGGGAGGGCCTTCGCGTGACAATGAGCAGTTCTTC. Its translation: CASQILAGGPSRDNEQFF.

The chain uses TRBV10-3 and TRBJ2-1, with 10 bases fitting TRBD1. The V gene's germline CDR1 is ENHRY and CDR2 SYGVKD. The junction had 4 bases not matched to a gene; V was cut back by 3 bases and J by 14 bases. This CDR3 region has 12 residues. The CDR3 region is CAISDPTGGEFF. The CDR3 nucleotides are TGTGCCATCAGTGACCCGACAGGGGGCGAGTTCTTC.

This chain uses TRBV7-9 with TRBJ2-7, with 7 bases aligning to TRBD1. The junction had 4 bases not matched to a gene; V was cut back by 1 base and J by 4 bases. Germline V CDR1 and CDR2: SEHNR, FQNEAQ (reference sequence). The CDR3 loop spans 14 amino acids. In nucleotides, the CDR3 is TGTGCCAGCAGCTTAGACGGCAGGGGGTACGAGCAGTACTTC. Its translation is CASSLDGRGYEQYF. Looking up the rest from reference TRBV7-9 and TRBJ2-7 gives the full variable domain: DTGVSQNPRHKITKRGQNVTFRCDPISEHNRLYWYRQTLGQGPEFLTYFQNEAQLEKSRLLSDRFSAERPKGSFSTLEIQRTEQGDSAMYLCASSLDGRGYEQYFGPGTRLTVT.

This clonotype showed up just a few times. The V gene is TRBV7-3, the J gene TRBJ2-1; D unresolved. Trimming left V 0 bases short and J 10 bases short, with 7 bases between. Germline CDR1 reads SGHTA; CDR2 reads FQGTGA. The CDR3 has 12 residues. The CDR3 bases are TGTGCCAGCAGCTTAACTGGGGTAGAGCAGTTCTTC. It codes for CASSLTGVEQFF.

CDR3 nucleotide sequence: TGTGCCACCAGTGGTCAGGGAAACACCGGGGAGCTGTTTTTT. The encoded protein is CATSGQGNTGELFF. This rearrangement joins TRBV24-1 to TRBJ2-2; a weak D match, TRBD1 (5 bases). The CDR3 sequence is 14 residues long. Germline V gives CDR1 KGHDR, CDR2 SFDVKD. V was cut by 5 bases and J by 2 bases, with 8 bases left in between.

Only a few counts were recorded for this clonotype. The CDR3 region has the DNA TGTGCCACCAGCAGAGATCCAGGACTAGCCTACAATGAGCAGTTCTTC. Amino acids: CATSRDPGLAYNEQFF. J is TRBJ2-1 and V is TRBV15, with TRBD2 matching 7 bases. The CDR3 runs 16 residues. Germline CDR1 is LNHNV and CDR2 is YYDKDF (reference sequence). V shed 0 bases, J shed 2 bases, and the junction held 4 bases outside the gene matches.

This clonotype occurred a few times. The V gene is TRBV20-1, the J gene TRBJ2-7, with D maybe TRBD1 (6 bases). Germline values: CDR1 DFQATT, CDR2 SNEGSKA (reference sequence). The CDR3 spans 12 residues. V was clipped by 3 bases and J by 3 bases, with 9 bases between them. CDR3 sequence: CSASGGGYEQYV. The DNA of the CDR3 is TGCAGTGCTAGTGGGGGCGGCTACGAGCAGTACGTC.

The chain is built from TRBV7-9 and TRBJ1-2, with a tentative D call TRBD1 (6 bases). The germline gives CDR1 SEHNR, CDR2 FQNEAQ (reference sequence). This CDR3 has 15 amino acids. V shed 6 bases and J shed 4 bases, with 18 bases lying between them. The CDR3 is CASSGVEQGGYGYTF. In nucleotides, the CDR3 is TGTGCCAGCAGTGGGGTGGAACAGGGAGGCTATGGCTACACCTTC. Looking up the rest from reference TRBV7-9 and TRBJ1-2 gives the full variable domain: DTGVSQNPRHKITKRGQNVTFRCDPISEHNRLYWYRQTLGQGPEFLTYFQNEAQLEKSRLLSDRFSAERPKGSFSTLEIQRTEQGDSAMYLCASSGVEQGGYGYTFGSGTRLTVV.